This TCR beta chain comes out of a study of T-cell reconstitution after alpha-beta-depleted transplantation in children. Unique molecular identifiers were incorporated during preparation of the TCRbeta library. TCRdb itself ran the PCR reads through MiXCR, one entry per CDR3 protein. Of a few hundred thousand distinct CDR3 sequences in the sample, 15% to 20% were seen once. This specimen consisted of PBMCs from the stem cell graft donor, obtained from the stem cell graft. The TCR sequence derives from a human donor who donated a stem cell graft to a child with acute lymphoblastic leukemia.

The CDR3 here is CASSDLRGARTEAFF. The CDR3 coding sequence is TGTGCCAGCAGTGACCTAAGGGGGGCGAGAACTGAAGCTTTCTTT. The gene calls are TRBV25-1 and TRBJ1-1, with D possibly being TRBD1 (6 bases). CDR1 and CDR2 (germline): MGHDK, SYGVNS. This CDR3 spans 15 amino acids. Trimming removed 3 bases at V and 5 bases at J, with 16 bases between.